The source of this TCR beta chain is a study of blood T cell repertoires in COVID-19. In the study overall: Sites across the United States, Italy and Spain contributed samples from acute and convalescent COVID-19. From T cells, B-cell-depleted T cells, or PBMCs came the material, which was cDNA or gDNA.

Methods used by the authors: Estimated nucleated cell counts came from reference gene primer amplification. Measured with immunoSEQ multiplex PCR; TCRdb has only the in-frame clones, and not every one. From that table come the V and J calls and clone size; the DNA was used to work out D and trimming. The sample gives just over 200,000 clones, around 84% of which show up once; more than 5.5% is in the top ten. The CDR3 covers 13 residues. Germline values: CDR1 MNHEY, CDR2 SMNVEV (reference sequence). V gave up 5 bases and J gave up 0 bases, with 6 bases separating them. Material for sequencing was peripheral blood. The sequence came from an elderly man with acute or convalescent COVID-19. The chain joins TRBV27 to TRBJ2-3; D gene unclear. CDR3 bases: TGTGCCAGCAGTCCCCTTAGCACAGATACGCAGTATTTT. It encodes CASSPLSTDTQYF.